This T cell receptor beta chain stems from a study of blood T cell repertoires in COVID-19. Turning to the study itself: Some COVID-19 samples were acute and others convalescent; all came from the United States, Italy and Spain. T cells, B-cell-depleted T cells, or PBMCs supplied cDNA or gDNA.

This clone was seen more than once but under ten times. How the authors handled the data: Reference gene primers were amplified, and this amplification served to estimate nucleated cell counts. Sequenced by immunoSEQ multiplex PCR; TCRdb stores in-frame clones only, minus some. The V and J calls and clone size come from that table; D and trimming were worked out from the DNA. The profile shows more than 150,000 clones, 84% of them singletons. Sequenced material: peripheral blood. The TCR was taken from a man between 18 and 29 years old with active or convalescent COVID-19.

The CDR3 region is CASSFWTSGSGELFF. The CDR3 bases are TGTGCCAGCAGTTTTTGGACTAGCGGGAGCGGGGAGCTGTTTTTT. The rearrangement links TRBV6-5 to TRBJ2-2; 13 bases map to TRBD2. The CDR3 totals 15 residues. CDR1 and CDR2 from the germline V gene are MNHEY and SVGAGI. Losses at the gene ends were 4 bases for V and 7 bases for J; bases not matched to a gene: 3.